This T cell receptor (beta chain) appears in the sequencing data of a study of tumor-infiltrating lymphocytes in primary liver carcinoma. Across the whole study: The patients included men and women who were aged 30 to 69 years. Stage T1-T3 N0M0 tumors spanned roughly 4 to 10 cm.

This clonotype appeared a few times. The antigen remains unidentified. From 500 ng of total RNA, TCR beta-specific cDNA was reverse-transcribed using a constant-region primer. Libraries for TCR beta were built through three nested multiplex PCR rounds, which together made up a slightly modified ARM-PCR procedure. The opening two PCR rounds, roughly 11 cycles each, paired TRBV1-TRBV30 forward primers with a C-beta reverse primer. TCRdb processed the multiplex PCR reads anew with MiXCR; each CDR3 protein has one entry. Counted here are some 190,000 distinct CDR3 sequences, around 60% occurring once; the ten biggest clones make up about 70%. Germline CDR1 reads SQVTM; CDR2 reads ANQGSEA. This CDR3 contains 11 residues. V dropped 4 bases and J dropped 1 base, with 4 bases sitting between them. Germline DNA was also extracted, while the blood RNA originated from unsorted whole blood. Study-wide results and caveats: For tumor-adjacent and tumor-blood pairs, overlap was less than that seen for tumor region pairs.

The origin of this receptor is a man between 35 and 55 years old with primary liver carcinoma and hepatitis B virus infection. This sequence joins TRBV29-1 and TRBJ1-1; D unresolved. Material for sequencing was peripheral blood. The CDR3 protein is CSVAKNTEAFF. In DNA, the CDR3 is TGCAGCGTTGCCAAGAACACTGAAGCTTTCTTT.